A selection of T cell receptor beta chains follows, all from one sample in a study of molecular identifiers for immune sequencing clone quantification. TCRdb reprocessed the PCR reads with MiXCR, giving one entry per CDR3 protein. The sample holds some 580,000 distinct CDR3 sequences, roughly 25% seen once. The sample was naive CD8+ T cells from blood, with Jurkat cell RNA spiked in. All receptors derive from a human donor in good health. Some libraries in this study had Jurkat cell RNA spiked in. The CDR3 runs from the conserved cysteine through the conserved F or W. Fields, in order: V gene, D gene, J gene, CDR3 length, clone size, CDR3 DNA, CDR3 protein. A D gene is named only where the DNA matches it firmly. Clone size is not always given. Where it is, it says once, few, many or a class for expanded clones.

TRBV5-4	TRBD1	TRBJ2-7	15	few	TGTGCCAGCAGCTTAACCGGGACAGGGAAGCACGAGCAGTACTTC	CASSLTGTGKHEQYF
TRBV27	TRBD1	TRBJ2-6	16	many	TGTGCCAGCAGTACACAGGGGGTCTCTGGGGCCAACGTCCTGACTTTC	CASSTQGVSGANVLTF
TRBV3-1	-	TRBJ2-7	14	many	TGTGCCAGCAGCCCGGGACGTCTAGCCTACGAGCAGTACTTC	CASSPGRLAYEQYF
TRBV29-1	TRBD1	TRBJ1-1	13	many	TGCAGCGTTGTGGGACAGGGGTGGACTGAAGCTTTCTTT	CSVVGQGWTEAFF
TRBV12-3/TRBV12-4	TRBD2	TRBJ2-5	16	-	TGTGCCAGCAGTTTAGTGCCAGCGGGGGGTCGGGAGACCCAGTACTTC	CASSLVPAGGRETQYF
TRBV20-1	TRBD2	TRBJ2-3	14	-	TGCAGTGCTAGAGACCTCCTAAAGCGGGAGCTGACTGATTTT	CSARDLLKRELTDF
TRBV7-3	-	TRBJ2-2	16	few	TGTGCCAGCAGCTTAACGTTACCAGGGAGCGGCGGGGAGCTGTTTTTT	CASSLTLPGSGGELFF
TRBV12-3/TRBV12-4	-	TRBJ2-5	13	few	TGTGCCAGCAGCCACAGCGGGCAAGAGACCCAGTACTTC	CASSHSGQETQYF
TRBV6-6	-	TRBJ2-7	15	-	TGTGCCAGCAGTTGCTCTTCGGAACGGGATTACGAGCAGTACTTC	CASSCSSERDYEQYF
TRBV5-4	-	TRBJ1-1	15	many	TGTGCCAGCAGCTTGGAAGGATCAATGAACACTGAAGCTTTCTTT	CASSLEGSMNTEAFF
TRBV7-2	-	TRBJ2-7	17	few	TGTGCCAGCAGCTTAACGGGTCACTCCATCCCTCCCTACGAGCAGTACTTC	CASSLTGHSIPPYEQYF
TRBV19	TRBD2	TRBJ2-5	18	-	TGTGCCAGTAGTATGGGGGGGCTAGCGGGGGTAAAGAAAGAGACCCAGTACTTC	CASSMGGLAGVKKETQYF
TRBV3-1	-	TRBJ1-2	14	-	TGTGCCAGCAGCCAAGGAGGGGTGCGCTATGGCTACACCTTC	CASSQGGVRYGYTF
TRBV6-2/TRBV6-3	-	TRBJ2-7	13	few	TGTGCCAGCAGATCCCAGGGGTTAGGGGAGCAGTACTTC	CASRSQGLGEQYF
TRBV20-1	TRBD1	TRBJ1-6	10	-	TGCAGCGGGGGACAGTCACCCCTCCACTTT	CSGGQSPLHF